This T cell receptor (beta chain) was found in a study of blood T cell repertoires in COVID-19 (dated by TCRdb to 2018 to 2021). Broadly, across the study: Samples from collaborators originated in the United States, Italy and Spain and spanned both the acute and convalescent phases of COVID-19. The prospective study material was composed of cDNA or gDNA derived from T cells, B-cell-depleted T cells, or PBMCs. The repertoires were made available in a free public database intended to serve as a resource for research on the immune response to SARS-CoV-2. The samples were drawn from two sources: the first 160 participants of the ongoing ImmuneRACE study, and 950 to 1,500 subjects contributed by 6 global collaborators. The sample metadata nearly always contained a de-identified subject ID, COVID-19 status, age in years and sex. Deeply sampled blood TCRbeta repertoires from subjects exposed to, actively infected with, or recovered from COVID-19 were included in the dataset. Where HLA class I and class II types were available, the types were taken from metadata supplied by the sample provider, not from assay-based typing.

TCRbeta CDR3 regions were amplified from genomic DNA by means of the immunoSEQ Assay, a bias-controlled multiplex PCR. On the study's bioinformatics: The number of nucleated cells in each sample was estimated by amplification of reference gene primers within the assay. To quantify the absolute abundance of each unique TCRbeta CDR3 rearrangement, sequence reads were collapsed and filtered. For each sample, productive Simpson clonality was calculated as the square root of Simpson's diversity index over productive rearrangements. Drawn from immuneACCESS, this table holds only the in-frame rearrangements with V and J called that TCRdb kept. Clones are partly lost; checked studies trace under half to an unresolved V gene and leave the rest unexplained. That table furnishes V, J and clone size, whereas the DNA furnished D and trimming. This sample holds fewer than 250,000 clones; 88% were observed only once. The top ten clonotypes cover around 3.7% of the sample.

The germline V and J ends show losses of 7 bases and 8 bases respectively, and no gene match explains 10 bases of the junction. The CDR3 runs 14 residues from the cysteine to the phenylalanine. Here the CDR3 DNA is all that survives: 42 bases in frame from base 1. The germline V gene encodes CDR1 MNHEY and CDR2 SVGAGI. Comment on this clone: Its antigen is currently not known. Qualities for individual bases were not recorded, and no much larger clone is one base off.

Results the study describes overall, beyond this receptor: Clinical and demographic metadata were provided uncurated, with the amount varying by source and participant.

In the prospective study, participants were about 18 to 89 years old, resided in 20 to 30 geographic areas of the United States, and were enrolled through a virtual design. To assign participants to cohorts, the prospective study relied on clinical history that participants themselves reported in a screening survey and a study questionnaire. Exposed participants had been in contact with someone with a PCR-confirmed or clinician-diagnosed COVID-19 case within 2 weeks of study entry. In the prospective study, mobile phlebotomists collected whole blood, serum and a nasopharyngeal or oropharyngeal swab from each participant. Participants in the prospective study had the option to provide additional blood draws and questionnaires over a roughly 2-month period. Before DNA extraction, blood samples from the prospective study were shipped at room temperature or frozen.

The sequence joins TRBV6-5 to TRBJ1-4; 7 middle bases align to TRBD1. Material for sequencing was PBMCs or T cells enriched from blood (not recorded which). The clonotype comes from a woman aged 25-40 years who had been exposed to COVID-19. The CDR3 here reads CASTSRQGAEKLFF. The nucleotide sequence reads as follows: TGTGCCAGCACATCACGACAGGGTGCCGAAAAACTGTTTTTT.